This entry describes one T cell receptor beta chain. Its specificity is not known. The V and J ends lost 2 bases and 3 bases respectively, with 14 bases between them. In germline, CDR1 is SGHTA, CDR2 FQGNSA. The CDR3 length is 15 residues. The data are from a study of T cell responses to AZD1222 COVID-19 vaccine. Study findings and constraints: Without day 14 samples, only post-peak T cell repertoires were studied.

This table comes from immunoSEQ multiplex PCR, and its TCRdb copy is limited to in-frame clones, with some not included. The data hold 150,000 to 200,000 clones, with 88% observed a single time. The source of this sequence is an adult who received the AZD1222 COVID-19 vaccine. The chain recombines TRBV7-2 with TRBJ2-7; D may be TRBD2 (5 bases). The sample here was peripheral blood, taken 28 days after the second AZD1222 dose. The CDR3 protein is CASSLLIGKDYEQYF. The CDR3 nucleotides read TGTGCCAGCAGCTTATTAATCGGGAAGGACTACGAGCAGTACTTC.